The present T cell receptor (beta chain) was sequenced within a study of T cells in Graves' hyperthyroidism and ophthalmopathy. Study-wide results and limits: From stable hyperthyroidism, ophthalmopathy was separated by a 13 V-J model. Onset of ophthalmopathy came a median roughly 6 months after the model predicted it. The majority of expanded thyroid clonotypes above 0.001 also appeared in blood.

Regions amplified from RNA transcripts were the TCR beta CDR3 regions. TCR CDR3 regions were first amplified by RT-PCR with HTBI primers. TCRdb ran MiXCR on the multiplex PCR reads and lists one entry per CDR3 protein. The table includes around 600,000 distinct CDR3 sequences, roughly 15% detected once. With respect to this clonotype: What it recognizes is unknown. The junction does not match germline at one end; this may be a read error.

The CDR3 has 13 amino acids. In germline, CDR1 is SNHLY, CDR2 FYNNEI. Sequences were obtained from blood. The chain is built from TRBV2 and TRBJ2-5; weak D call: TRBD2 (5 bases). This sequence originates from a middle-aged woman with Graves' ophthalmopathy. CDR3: CASSPGNQGTQYF. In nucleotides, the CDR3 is TGTGCCAGCAGCCCCGGGAACCAAGGGACCCAGTACTTC.